This T cell receptor beta chain was documented in a study of control samples from healthy donors and cancer patients. Repertoires were generated with immunoSEQ multiplex PCR, while TCRdb's copy carries only in-frame clones and drops some. The sample carries around 95,000 clones, approximately 80% recorded once. Per germline, CDR1 MNHEY and CDR2 SVGEGT. V was clipped by 2 bases and J by 7 bases, with 12 bases between them. This CDR3 is built from 15 residues. This clone was detected a few times. Sequences were obtained from blood. The clonotype comes from a man aged 25 to 40 in good health. J is TRBJ1-6 and V is TRBV6-2 or TRBV6-3; D unclear. The CDR3 DNA follows: TGTGCCAGCAGTTACGCCGACCCTCTAAATTCACCCCTCCACTTT. Translation: CASSYADPLNSPLHF.